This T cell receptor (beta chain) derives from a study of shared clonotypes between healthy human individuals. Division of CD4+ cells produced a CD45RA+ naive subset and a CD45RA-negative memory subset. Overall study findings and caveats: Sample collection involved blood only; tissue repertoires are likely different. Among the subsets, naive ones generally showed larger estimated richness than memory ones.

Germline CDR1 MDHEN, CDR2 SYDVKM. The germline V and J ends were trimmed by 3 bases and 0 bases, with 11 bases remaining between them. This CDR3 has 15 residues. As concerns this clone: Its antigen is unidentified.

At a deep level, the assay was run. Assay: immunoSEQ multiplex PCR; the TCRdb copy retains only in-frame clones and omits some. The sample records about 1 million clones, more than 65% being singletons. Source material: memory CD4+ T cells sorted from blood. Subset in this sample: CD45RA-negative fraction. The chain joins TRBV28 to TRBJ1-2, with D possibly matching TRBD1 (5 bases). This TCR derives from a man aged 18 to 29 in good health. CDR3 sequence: CASSLMQTANYGYTF. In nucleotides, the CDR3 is TGTGCCAGCAGTTTGATGCAGACAGCTAACTATGGCTACACCTTC.